The clone carrying this T cell receptor (beta chain) appeared many times. As yet, its antigen is unknown. The data belong to a study of T cell repertoires in cytomegalovirus infection. Germline V gene data show CDR1 as SGHTA and CDR2 as FQGNSA. The junction had 14 bases not matched to a gene; V was cut back by 3 bases and J by 5 bases. This CDR3 is built from 17 residues. TCRdb called the reads again in MiXCR, with one record for every CDR3 protein. The table lists 630,000 or so distinct CDR3 sequences, about 24% of them singletons. Study findings and constraints: Carriers of CMV and the relevant HLA type were discriminated by public TCR beta frequency.

The sequence was obtained from a human donor in good health (CMV status not recorded). Some clones in this sample may be carry-over from other donors' samples. The chain has TRBV7-2 and TRBJ2-5; 8 positions match TRBD2. What was sequenced was CD8+ T cells from PBMCs. The CDR3 DNA sequence: TGTGCCAGCAGCTTCGGGGGGGAGCGCTTCCTCAAGGAGACCCAGTACTTC. This gives the protein CASSFGGERFLKETQYF.